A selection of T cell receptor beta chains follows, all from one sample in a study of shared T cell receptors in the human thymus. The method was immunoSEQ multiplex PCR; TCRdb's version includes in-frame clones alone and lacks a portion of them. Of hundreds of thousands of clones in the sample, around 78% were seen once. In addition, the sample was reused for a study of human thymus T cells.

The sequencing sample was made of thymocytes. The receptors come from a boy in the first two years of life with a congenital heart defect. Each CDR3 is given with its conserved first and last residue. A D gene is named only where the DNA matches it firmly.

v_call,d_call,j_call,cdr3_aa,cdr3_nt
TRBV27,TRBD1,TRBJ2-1,CASNNRTQGATHSSYNEQFF,TGTGCCAGCAATAATCGAACACAGGGGGCGACCCACTCCTCCTACAATGAGCAGTTCTTC
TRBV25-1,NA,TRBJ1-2,CASSGEQESGYGYTF,TGTGCCAGCAGTGGGGAACAGGAGAGTGGCTATGGCTACACCTTC
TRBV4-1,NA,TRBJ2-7,CASSQERDTGSGQYF,TGCGCCAGCAGCCAAGAAAGAGACACGGGCAGCGGGCAGTACTTC
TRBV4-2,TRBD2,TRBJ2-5,CASSQEPASGSWETQYF,TGTGCCAGCAGCCAAGAGCCGGCTAGCGGGAGTTGGGAGACCCAGTACTTC
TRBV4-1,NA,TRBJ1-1,CASSQDGTGGRNTEAFF,TGCGCCAGCAGCCAAGATGGTACCGGGGGGAGGAACACTGAAGCTTTCTTT
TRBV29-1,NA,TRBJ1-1,CSVSLRTAMNTEAFF,TGCAGCGTTTCCTTAAGGACAGCGATGAACACTGAAGCTTTCTTT
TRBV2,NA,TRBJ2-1,CASIRGYEQFF,TGTGCCAGCATTAGGGGGTATGAGCAGTTCTTC
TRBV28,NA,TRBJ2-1,CASSPVNEQFF,TGTGCCAGCAGTCCCGTCAATGAGCAGTTCTTC
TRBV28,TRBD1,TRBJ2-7,CASTLGQGLYEQYF,TGTGCCAGCACCCTGGGACAGGGCCTCTACGAGCAGTACTTC
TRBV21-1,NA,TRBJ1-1,CASSKGASGQGAMNTEAFF,TGTGCCAGCAGCAAGGGGGCGTCCGGACAGGGGGCTATGAACACTGAAGCTTTCTTT